This T cell receptor (beta chain) is drawn from a study of monozygotic twins with inflammatory bowel disease. Comment on this clonotype: No antigen is known for it.

The CDR3 sequence is 18 residues long. The germline gives CDR1 DFQATT, CDR2 SNEGSKA (reference sequence). With no T cell sorting beforehand, total RNA was isolated from whole blood. Addition of UMIs with a 6-nucleotide sample barcode was achieved by template switching. From its re-call of the 5' RACE reads, TCRdb lists each CDR3 protein once, without DNA. The listing contains about 170,000 distinct CDR3 sequences. The study, taken as a whole, reports: No discrimination was achieved between different T cell subtypes. There was no support for any single strong signal or clonotype associated with IBD.

This sequence joins TRBV20-1 and TRBJ2-1; the TCRdb D gene call, TRBD2, has no DNA to confirm it. The material sequenced was blood. The origin of this receptor is a human donor with ulcerative colitis or Crohn's disease, or a healthy co-twin of an affected twin (not recorded which). CDR3 amino acids: CSARDGTSGRARYNEQFF.